This T cell receptor beta chain was captured in a study of T-cell reconstitution after alpha-beta-depleted transplantation in children. The germline CDR1 and CDR2 sequences are KGHDR and SFDVKD. V lost 2 bases, J lost 5 bases, and 9 bases lay in between. This CDR3 is 14 amino acids long. For TCRbeta, the library was prepared with unique molecular identifiers. TCRdb analysed the PCR reads with MiXCR anew, one entry per CDR3 protein. The repertoire holds 400,000 to 450,000 distinct CDR3 sequences, with around 46% as singletons. This chain uses TRBV24-1 with TRBJ2-1; D unclear. The TCR was taken from a girl under 10 years old with aplastic anemia, due to receive a stem cell transplant. The sample here was PBMCs, taken before TCRalphabeta/CD19-depleted stem cell transplant. DNA of the CDR3: TGTGCCACCAGTGATTCCGGAACCCACAATGAGCAGTTCTTC. It specifies CATSDSGTHNEQFF.